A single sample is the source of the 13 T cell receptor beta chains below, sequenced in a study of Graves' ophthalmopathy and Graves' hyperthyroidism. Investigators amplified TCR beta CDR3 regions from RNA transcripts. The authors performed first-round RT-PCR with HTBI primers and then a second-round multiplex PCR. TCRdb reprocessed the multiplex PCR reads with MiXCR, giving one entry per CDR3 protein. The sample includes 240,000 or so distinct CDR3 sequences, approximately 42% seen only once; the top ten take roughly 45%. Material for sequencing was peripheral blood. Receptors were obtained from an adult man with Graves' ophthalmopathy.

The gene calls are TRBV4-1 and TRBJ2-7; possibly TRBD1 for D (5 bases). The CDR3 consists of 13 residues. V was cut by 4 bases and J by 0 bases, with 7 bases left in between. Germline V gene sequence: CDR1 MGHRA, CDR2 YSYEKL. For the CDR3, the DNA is TGCGCCAGCAGCCTGACAGACTCCTACGAGCAGTACTTC. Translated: CASSLTDSYEQYF.

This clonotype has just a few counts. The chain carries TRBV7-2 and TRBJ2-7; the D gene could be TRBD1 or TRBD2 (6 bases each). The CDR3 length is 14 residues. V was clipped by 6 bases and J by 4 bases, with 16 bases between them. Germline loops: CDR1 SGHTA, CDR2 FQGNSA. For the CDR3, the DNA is TGTGCCAGCAGTTACGGGGGCGCCGGGTACGAGCAGTACTTC. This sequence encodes CASSYGGAGYEQYF.

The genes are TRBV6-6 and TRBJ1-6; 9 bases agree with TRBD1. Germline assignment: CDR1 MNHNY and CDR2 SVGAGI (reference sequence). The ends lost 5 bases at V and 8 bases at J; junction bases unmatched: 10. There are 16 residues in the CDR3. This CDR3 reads CASSDNDRGIDSPLHF. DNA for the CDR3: TGTGCCAGCAGTGATAACGACAGGGGGATAGATTCACCCCTCCACTTT.

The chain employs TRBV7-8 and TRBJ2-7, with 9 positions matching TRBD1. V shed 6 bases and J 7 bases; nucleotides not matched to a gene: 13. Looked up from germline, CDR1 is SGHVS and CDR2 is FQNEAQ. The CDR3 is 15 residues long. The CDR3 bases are TGTGCCAGCAGTGGGCCGGGACAGGGAACGTGGGAGCAGTACTTC. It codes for CASSGPGQGTWEQYF.

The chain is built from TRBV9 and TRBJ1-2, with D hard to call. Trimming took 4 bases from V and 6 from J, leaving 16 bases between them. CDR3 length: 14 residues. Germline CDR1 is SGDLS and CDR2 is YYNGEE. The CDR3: CASSLDPGLDGYTF. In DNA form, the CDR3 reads TGTGCCAGCAGCTTGGATCCGGGATTGGATGGCTACACCTTC.

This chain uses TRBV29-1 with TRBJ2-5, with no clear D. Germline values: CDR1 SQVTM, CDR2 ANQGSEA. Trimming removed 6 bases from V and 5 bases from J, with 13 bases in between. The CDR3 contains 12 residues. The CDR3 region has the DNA TGCAGCGTCACGACTGGATACGAGACCCAGTACTTC. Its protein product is CSVTTGYETQYF.

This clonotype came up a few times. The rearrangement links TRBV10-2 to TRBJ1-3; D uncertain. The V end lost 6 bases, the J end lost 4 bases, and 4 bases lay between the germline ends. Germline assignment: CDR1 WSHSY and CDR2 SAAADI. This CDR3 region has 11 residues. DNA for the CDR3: TGCGCCAGCAGGGGGGGAAACACCATATATTTT. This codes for CASRGGNTIYF.

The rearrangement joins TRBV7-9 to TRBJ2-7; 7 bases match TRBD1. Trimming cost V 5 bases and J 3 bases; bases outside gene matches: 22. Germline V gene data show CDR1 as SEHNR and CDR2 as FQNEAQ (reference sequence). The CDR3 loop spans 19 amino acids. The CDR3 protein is CASSTLPGGRTGTHYEQYF. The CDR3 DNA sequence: TGTGCCAGCAGCACCCTTCCAGGGGGAAGGACCGGGACACACTACGAGCAGTACTTC.

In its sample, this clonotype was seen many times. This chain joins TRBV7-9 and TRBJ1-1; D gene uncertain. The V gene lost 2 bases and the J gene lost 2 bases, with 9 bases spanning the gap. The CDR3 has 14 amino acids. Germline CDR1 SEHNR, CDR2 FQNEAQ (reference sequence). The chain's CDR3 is CASSLSGSNTEAFF. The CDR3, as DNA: TGTGCCAGCAGCTTATCTGGGTCCAACACTGAAGCTTTCTTT.

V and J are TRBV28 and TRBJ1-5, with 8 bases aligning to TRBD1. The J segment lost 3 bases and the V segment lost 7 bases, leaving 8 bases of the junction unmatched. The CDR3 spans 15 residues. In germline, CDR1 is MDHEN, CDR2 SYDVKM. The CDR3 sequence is CASKPGTGYNQPQHF. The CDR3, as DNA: TGTGCCAGCAAACCCGGGACAGGATACAATCAGCCCCAGCATTTT.

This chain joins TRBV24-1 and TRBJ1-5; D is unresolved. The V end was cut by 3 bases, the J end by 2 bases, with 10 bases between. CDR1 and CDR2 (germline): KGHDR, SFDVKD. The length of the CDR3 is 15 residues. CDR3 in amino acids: CATSDKASGNQPQHF. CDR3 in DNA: TGTGCCACCAGTGATAAGGCCAGTGGCAATCAGCCCCAGCATTTT.

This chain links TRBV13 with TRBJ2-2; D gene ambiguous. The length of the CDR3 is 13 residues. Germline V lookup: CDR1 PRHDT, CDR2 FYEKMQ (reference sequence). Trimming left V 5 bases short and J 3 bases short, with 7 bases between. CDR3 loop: CASSTDYTGELFF. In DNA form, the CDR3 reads TGTGCCAGCAGCACCGACTACACCGGGGAGCTGTTTTTT.

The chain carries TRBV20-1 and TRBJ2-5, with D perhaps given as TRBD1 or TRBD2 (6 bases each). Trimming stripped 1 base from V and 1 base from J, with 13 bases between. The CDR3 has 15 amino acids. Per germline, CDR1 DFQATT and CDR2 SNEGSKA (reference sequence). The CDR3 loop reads CSARGRGHFQETQYF. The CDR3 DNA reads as TGCAGTGCTAGAGGGCGGGGACACTTCCAAGAGACCCAGTACTTC.